The present entry profiles one T cell receptor beta chain with its context. Its target antigen remains unknown. No clone much larger than this one lies a single base away; base qualities are absent. The library was built by means of the immunoSEQ multiplex PCR assay. TCRdb stores this immuneACCESS table with in-frame sequences only. Part of the clones is absent; in the studies checked, under half of the shortfall reflects unresolved V genes, and no reason is known for the rest. The sample table holds 90,000 to 100,000 clones, of which approximately 78% were seen once. 2% to 2.5% of the sample is in the top ten clones. The CDR3, cysteine through phenylalanine, is 19 amino acids long. Here the CDR3 DNA is all that survives: 57 bases in frame from base 1. V has 2 bases trimmed and J has 2 bases trimmed; junction bases matching no gene number 13. As encoded in the germline V gene, CDR1 is SGHAT while CDR2 is FQNNGV.

This sample is part of a study of control samples from healthy donors and cancer patients (dated by TCRdb to 2020 to 2022). The chain is made from TRBV11-2 and TRBJ2-3; the junction holds 10 bases that match TRBD2. Sequencing was done on a sample of blood. The TCR sequence derives from a man between 60 and 70 years old in good health. The bases read TGTGCCAGCAGCTTAATTCTAGCGGGAGACGAATGGGTCACAGATACGCAGTATTTT. This codes for CASSLILAGDEWVTDTQYF.